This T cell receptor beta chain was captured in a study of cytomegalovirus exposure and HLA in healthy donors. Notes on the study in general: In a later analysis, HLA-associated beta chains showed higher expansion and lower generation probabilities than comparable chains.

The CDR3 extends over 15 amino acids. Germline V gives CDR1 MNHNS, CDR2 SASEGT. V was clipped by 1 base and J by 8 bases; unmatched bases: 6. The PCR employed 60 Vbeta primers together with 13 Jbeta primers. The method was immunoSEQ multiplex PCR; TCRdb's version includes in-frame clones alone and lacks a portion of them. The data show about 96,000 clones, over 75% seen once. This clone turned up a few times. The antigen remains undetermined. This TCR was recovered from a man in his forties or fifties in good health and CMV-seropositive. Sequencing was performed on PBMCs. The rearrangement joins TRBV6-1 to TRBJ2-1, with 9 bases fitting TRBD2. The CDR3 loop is CASSEESSGTYEQFF. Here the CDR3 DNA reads TGTGCCAGCAGTGAAGAGTCTAGCGGGACCTATGAGCAGTTCTTC.